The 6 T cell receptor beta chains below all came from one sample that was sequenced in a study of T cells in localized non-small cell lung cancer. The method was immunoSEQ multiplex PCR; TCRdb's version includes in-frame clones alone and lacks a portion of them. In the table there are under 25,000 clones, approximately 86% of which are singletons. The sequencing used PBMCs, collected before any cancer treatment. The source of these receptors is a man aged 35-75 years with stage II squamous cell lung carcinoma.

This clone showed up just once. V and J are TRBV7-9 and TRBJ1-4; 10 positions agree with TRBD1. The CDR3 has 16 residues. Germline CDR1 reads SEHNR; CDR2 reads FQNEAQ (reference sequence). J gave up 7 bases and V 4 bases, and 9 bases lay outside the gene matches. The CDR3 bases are TGTGCCAGCAGCTCTTCAGACAGGGGGCTTAGTGAAAAACTGTTTTTT. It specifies CASSSSDRGLSEKLFF.

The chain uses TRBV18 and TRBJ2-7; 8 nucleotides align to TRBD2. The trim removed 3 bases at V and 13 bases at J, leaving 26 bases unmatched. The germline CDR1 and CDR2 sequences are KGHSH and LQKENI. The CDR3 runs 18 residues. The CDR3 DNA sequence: TGTGCCAGCTCACCCCTCAGGTGGAGCGGGAGAGCCGACAGCCGGGGATACTTC. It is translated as CASSPLRWSGRADSRGYF.

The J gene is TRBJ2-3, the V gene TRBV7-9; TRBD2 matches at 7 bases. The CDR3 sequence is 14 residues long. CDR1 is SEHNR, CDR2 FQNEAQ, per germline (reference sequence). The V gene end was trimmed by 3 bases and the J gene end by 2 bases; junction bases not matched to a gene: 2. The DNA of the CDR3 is TGTGCCAGCAGCTTGGGACTAAACACAGATACGCAGTATTTT. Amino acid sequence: CASSLGLNTDTQYF. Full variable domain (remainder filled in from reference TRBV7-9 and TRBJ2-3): DTGVSQNPRHKITKRGQNVTFRCDPISEHNRLYWYRQTLGQGPEFLTYFQNEAQLEKSRLLSDRFSAERPKGSFSTLEIQRTEQGDSAMYLCASSLGLNTDTQYFGPGTRLTVL.

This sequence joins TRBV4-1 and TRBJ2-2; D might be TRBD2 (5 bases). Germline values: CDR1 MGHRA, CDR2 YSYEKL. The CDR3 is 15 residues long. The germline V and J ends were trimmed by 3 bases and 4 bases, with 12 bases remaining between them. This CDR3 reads CASSHGKGFTGELFF. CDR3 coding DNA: TGCGCCAGCAGCCACGGGAAGGGTTTCACCGGGGAGCTGTTTTTT.

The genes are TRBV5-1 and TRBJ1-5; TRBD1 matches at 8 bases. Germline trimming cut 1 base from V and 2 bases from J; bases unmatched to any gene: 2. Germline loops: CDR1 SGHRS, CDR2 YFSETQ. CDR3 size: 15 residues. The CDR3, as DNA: TGCGCCAGCAGCTTGTCAGGGGGCGGCAATCAGCCCCAGCATTTT. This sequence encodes CASSLSGGGNQPQHF.

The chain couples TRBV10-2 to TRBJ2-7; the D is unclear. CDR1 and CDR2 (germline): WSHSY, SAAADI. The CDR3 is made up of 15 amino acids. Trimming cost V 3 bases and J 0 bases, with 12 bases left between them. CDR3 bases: TGCGCCAGCAGTGAAATAGGGCTTAGCTCCTACGAGCAGTACTTC. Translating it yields CASSEIGLSSYEQYF.